A selection of T cell receptor beta chains follows, all from one sample in a study of blood T cell repertoires in COVID-19. Assay: immunoSEQ multiplex PCR; the TCRdb copy retains only in-frame clones and omits some. Of about 170,000 clones in the sample, under 95% were seen once. The sequenced sample was peripheral blood. These receptors were obtained from a young man with COVID-19, enrolled during active disease. Both conserved end residues are part of each CDR3. The D gene is left open where the match is weak. The size of a clone is reported for some rows only, either as once, few or many, or as a class for expanded clones.

TRBV3-1/TRBV3-2,TRBD2,TRBJ2-3,.,TGTGCCAGCAGCTTTAATCTAGCGGGAGGGCCTGTTAATACGCAGTATTTT,CASSFNLAGGPVNTQYF
TRBV5-1,.,TRBJ1-1,few,TGCGCCAGCAGCTTACTGATGAACACTGAAGCTTTCTTT,CASSLLMNTEAFF
TRBV21-1,.,TRBJ2-1,.,TGTGCCAGCAGCAAAGTTGTCGGGAATGAGTCCTACAATGAGCAGTTCTTC,CASSKVVGNESYNEQFF
TRBV6-5,TRBD1,TRBJ1-2,once,TGTGCCAGCAGCGCGAGGGACAGTAACTATGGCTACACCTTC,CASSARDSNYGYTF
TRBV4-1,.,TRBJ2-1,.,TGCGCCAGCAGCCCTCCGGGACTGCACTACAATGAGCAGTTCTTC,CASSPPGLHYNEQFF
TRBV2,.,TRBJ2-4,.,TGTGCCAGCTCAACGGTTAGCAAAAACATTCAGTACTTC,CASSTVSKNIQYF
TRBV19,TRBD2,TRBJ2-7,.,TGTGCCAGTAGTATCCGGACTAGCGGGATCCACGAGCAGTACTTC,CASSIRTSGIHEQYF
TRBV28,.,TRBJ1-3,.,TGTGCCAGCAGTTTCGGGACACCCTCTGGAAACACCATATATTTT,CASSFGTPSGNTIYF
TRBV28,TRBD1,TRBJ2-7,.,TGTGCCAGCAGTTTATGGCTGAACGGACAGGGCCGCAGTAGGCTCTCCTACGAGCAGTACTTC,CASSLWLNGQGRSRLSYEQYF
TRBV9,.,TRBJ2-1,.,TGTGCCAGCAGTCCTAACCTCAATGAGCAGTTCTTC,CASSPNLNEQFF
TRBV18,TRBD1,TRBJ1-1,.,TGTGCCAGCTCACGGGGACAGCTCATGAACACTGAAGCTTTCTTT,CASSRGQLMNTEAFF
TRBV10-3,.,TRBJ1-1,.,TGTGCCATCAGTGACAGGTATGAAGCTTTCTTT,CAISDRYEAFF
TRBV6-2/TRBV6-3,.,TRBJ2-7,.,TGTGCCAGCAGTTACTCGTGGGGGGCCTACGAGCAGTACTTC,CASSYSWGAYEQYF
TRBV14,.,TRBJ2-5,.,TGTGCCAGCAGCCACGGCGGGGCAGGGCCCCAAGAGACCCAGTACTTC,CASSHGGAGPQETQYF
TRBV4-2,TRBD2,TRBJ2-5,.,TGTGCCAGCAGCCTGGGACTAAAGTACCAAGAGACCCAGTACTTC,CASSLGLKYQETQYF
TRBV5-1,TRBD2,TRBJ2-2,.,TGCGCCAGCAGCACGGGAGGGGTCGGCACCGGGGAGCTGTTTTTT,CASSTGGVGTGELFF
TRBV7-2,.,TRBJ2-7,.,TGTGCCAGCAGCCAGACTCGTTACGAGCAGTACTTC,CASSQTRYEQYF
TRBV15,.,TRBJ2-1,.,TGTGCCACCAGCACCTATGACAATGAGCAGTTCTTC,CATSTYDNEQFF
TRBV6-5,TRBD1,TRBJ2-7,.,TGTGCCAGCAGTTACTCGAGGGACAGGTCTACCTACGAGCAGTACTTC,CASSYSRDRSTYEQYF
TRBV21-1,.,TRBJ2-7,.,TGTGCCAGCAGCACCCCCGCCCCCGAGACTAGCGGGAAGCCCTACGAGCAGTACTTC,CASSTPAPETSGKPYEQYF
TRBV10-2,TRBD2,TRBJ2-5,.,TGCGCCAGCAGCCAGACTAGCGGGAGCCTTCCTGGGCCGGAGACCCAGTACTTC,CASSQTSGSLPGPETQYF
TRBV9,.,TRBJ2-3,.,TGTGCCAGCAGCGCCCTAAGATCGGATACGCAGTATTTT,CASSALRSDTQYF
TRBV28,.,TRBJ1-1,.,TGTGCCAGCAACCGGGGGTCCGGCACTGAAGCTTTCTTT,CASNRGSGTEAFF
TRBV28,.,TRBJ2-1,.,TGTGCCAGCAGTAAGCGGCTAGCCTCCTACAATGAGCAGTTCTTC,CASSKRLASYNEQFF
TRBV12-3/TRBV12-4,TRBD1,TRBJ1-4,.,TGTGCCAGCGGACAGGGAACTAATGAAAAACTGTTTTTT,CASGQGTNEKLFF
TRBV2,.,TRBJ2-2,.,TGTGCCACCCGACAGAGGAACACCGGGGAGCTGTTTTTT,CATRQRNTGELFF
TRBV19,.,TRBJ2-7,.,TGTGCCAGTAGTATAGATGACGGGGTCCGGGGCGAGCAGTACTTC,CASSIDDGVRGEQYF
TRBV7-8,.,TRBJ2-7,.,TGTGCCAGCAGCTTAGAGCTGAGCGGGACAAGCGAGCAGTACTTC,CASSLELSGTSEQYF
TRBV2,.,TRBJ2-7,.,TGTGCCAGCCTGAGACTCGAGTTTACCTACGAGCAGTACTTC,CASLRLEFTYEQYF
TRBV6-5,.,TRBJ1-4,once,TGTGCCAGCAGTCCCTATCAGGGTAGTGATGAAAAACTGCTTTTT,CASSPYQGSDEKLLF
TRBV12-5,.,TRBJ1-1,.,TGTGCTAGTGGTCCAGGGGAACCGAACACTGAAGCTTTCTTT,CASGPGEPNTEAFF
TRBV25-1,TRBD2,TRBJ2-1,.,TGTGCCAGCGCACCTACTAGCGGGAGGGGCAATGAGCAGTTCTTC,CASAPTSGRGNEQFF
TRBV19,TRBD1,TRBJ2-7,.,TGTGCCAGTACCCCCCGGGACAGGGGATACGAGCAGTACTTC,CASTPRDRGYEQYF
TRBV6-5,TRBD1,TRBJ2-4,.,TGTGCCAGCAGTTGGGACAGGGAGAGAAACATTCAGTACTTC,CASSWDRERNIQYF
TRBV12-3/TRBV12-4,TRBD1,TRBJ1-1,.,TGTGCCAGCAGTTCTGAACAGGGGACTGAAGCTTTCTTT,CASSSEQGTEAFF
TRBV5-6,TRBD2,TRBJ2-5,once,TGTGCCAGCAGCTTGGTAGGACTAGCGGGCCAAGAGACCCAGTACTTC,CASSLVGLAGQETQYF
TRBV9,TRBD2,TRBJ2-1,.,TGTGCCAGCAGCGTAGGGACTAGCGGCTACAATGAGCAGTTCTTC,CASSVGTSGYNEQFF
TRBV9,.,TRBJ1-3,.,TGTGCCAGCAGCGTAGGTCGGGGTCTCTCTGGAAACACCATATATTTT,CASSVGRGLSGNTIYF
TRBV7-6,.,TRBJ2-1,once,TGTGCCAGCAGCATTATCGCTGGGCCATATGGAAACAATGAGCAGTTCTTC,CASSIIAGPYGNNEQFF
TRBV28,TRBD2,TRBJ2-7,.,TGTGCCAGCACCCTAGCGGGAGAGGCATACGAGCAGTACTTC,CASTLAGEAYEQYF
TRBV2,.,TRBJ1-6,.,TGTGCCAGCAGCTACAGGAGTGCTTGGGGTTCACCCCTCCACTTT,CASSYRSAWGSPLHF
TRBV15,TRBD1,TRBJ1-5,.,TGTGCCACCAGCAGACTAGGGACAGTTGAGAATCAGCCCCAGCATTTT,CATSRLGTVENQPQHF
TRBV3-1/TRBV3-2,.,TRBJ2-3,.,TGTGCCAGCAGCCGCGTAGCGACCGGAGGTGACTCAGATACGCAGTATTTT,CASSRVATGGDSDTQYF
TRBV5-1,TRBD1,TRBJ2-6,.,TGCGCCAGCACCCTAACAGGGGCACTAGCTGGGGCCAACGTCCTGACTTTC,CASTLTGALAGANVLTF
TRBV9,.,TRBJ1-4,.,TGTGCCAGCAGCGTAACTGGGGGCGAAGAAAAACTGTTTTTT,CASSVTGGEEKLFF
TRBV12-2,.,TRBJ2-2,few,TGTGCAAGTCGCTCAGGGGACAGCCCGAACACCGGGGAGCTGTTTTTT,CASRSGDSPNTGELFF